The T cell receptor beta chain described here comes from a study of shared clonotypes between healthy human individuals. Study at large: Aged 18 to 49, the donors were a couple of women and a few men.

In unsorted samples, genomic DNA was obtained using 80 million to 90 million PBMCs. Sequencing used immunoSEQ multiplex PCR; TCRdb keeps in-frame clones, though not all of them. This table has about 490,000 clones, approximately 79% appearing once. V was shortened by 0 bases and J by 2 bases, with 11 bases between the two germline ends. The CDR3 totals 15 residues. The germline V gene encodes CDR1 SGHAT and CDR2 FQNNGV. This TCR was recovered from a woman in her 40s in good health. Some clones in this sample may be carry-over from other donors' samples. The specimen sequenced was PBMCs. This sequence joins TRBV11-2 and TRBJ2-7; D uncertain. This CDR3 reads CASSLDGVAAYEQYF. The DNA for the CDR3 is TGTGCCAGCAGCTTAGATGGGGTGGCAGCCTACGAGCAGTACTTC.